The 18 T cell receptor beta chains reported below all come from one sample, sequenced in a study of CD8 T cells in ankylosing spondylitis. MiXCR, run by TCRdb on the 5' RACE reads, gives a single entry per CDR3 protein. The sample shows 250,000 or so distinct CDR3 sequences, under 20% of them seen only once. The source material was blood, either unsorted or a sorted T cell fraction (not recorded which). Receptor source: a male donor with ankylosing spondylitis or in good health (not recorded which).

In its sample, this clonotype was seen a few times. V usage is TRBV5-1 and J usage is TRBJ2-4; 13 bases fit TRBD2. V gave up 4 bases and J gave up 0 bases; unmatched junction bases: 7. The CDR3 is 18 residues long. Per the germline V gene, CDR1 is SGHRS and CDR2 is YFSETQ. The CDR3 coding sequence is TGCGCCAGCAGCGGCGGGACTAGCGGGGCACTAGCCAAAAACATTCAGTACTTC. Translation: CASSGGTSGALAKNIQYF.

The V and J genes are TRBV11-1 and TRBJ2-2, with 11 bases lining up with TRBD2. There are 19 residues in the CDR3. From germline, CDR1 is SGHAT and CDR2 FQDESV (reference sequence). With 3 bases clipped from V and 5 bases from J, the junction kept 14 bases outside the gene matches. Here the CDR3 reads CASSFTSGSSSLRTGELFF. CDR3 sequence (DNA): TGTGCCAGCAGCTTTACTAGCGGGAGTTCATCCCTGAGGACCGGGGAGCTGTTTTTT.

The chain carries TRBV3-1 and TRBJ1-2, with D maybe TRBD1 (5 bases). Germline V gene sequence: CDR1 LGHDT, CDR2 YNNKEL (reference sequence). Trimming shortened V by 2 bases and J by 2 bases, and 12 bases separated the two germline ends. The CDR3 totals 15 residues. The CDR3 DNA sequence: TGTGCCAGCAGCCAAAACGGCGAGGGGAACTATGGCTACACCTTC. Translation gives CASSQNGEGNYGYTF.

The V gene is TRBV10-3, the J gene TRBJ2-3; 11 bases align to TRBD2. V shed 0 bases, J shed 3 bases, and the junction held 5 bases outside the gene matches. Germline CDR1 and CDR2: ENHRY and SYGVKD. The CDR3 sequence is 17 residues long. CDR3 sequence (DNA): TGTGCCATCAGTGAGTCGACTAGCGGGACAACGACAGATACGCAGTATTTT. Translation: CAISESTSGTTTDTQYF.

This clonotype was detected ten times or more. The V gene is TRBV6-5, the J gene TRBJ2-3, with 7 bases lining up with TRBD2. Looked up from germline, CDR1 is MNHEY and CDR2 is SVGAGI. The CDR3 spans 16 residues. Trimming removed 4 bases from V and 0 bases from J; junction bases left unmatched: 7. The CDR3 region is CASSSYGRTSTDTQYF. In DNA form, the CDR3 reads TGTGCCAGCAGTTCCTACGGGAGGACTAGCACAGATACGCAGTATTTT.

A few counts support this clonotype. In DNA form, the CDR3 reads TGTGCCAGCAGTTTCCACGACAGCAATGAGCAGTTCTTC. Translating it yields CASSFHDSNEQFF. The gene calls are TRBV12-3 or TRBV12-4 and TRBJ2-1, with D tentatively TRBD1 (5 bases). The CDR3 sequence is 13 residues long. The V and J ends lost 3 bases and 6 bases respectively, with 9 bases between them.

The V and J genes are TRBV7-8 and TRBJ2-7; D is undetermined. V was cut by 5 bases and J by 2 bases, with 10 bases left in between. Germline-derived CDR1 and CDR2 are SGHVS and FQNEAQ. The CDR3 sequence is 13 residues long. CDR3: CASSPRTTYEQYF. For the CDR3, the DNA is TGTGCCAGCAGCCCGCGCACGACCTACGAGCAGTACTTC. Full variable domain (missing parts from reference TRBV7-8 and TRBJ2-7): GAGVSQSPRYKVAKRGQDVALRCDPISGHVSLFWYQQALGQGPEFLTYFQNEAQLDKSGLPSDRFFAERPEGSVSTLKIQRTQQEDSAVYLCASSPRTTYEQYFGPGTRLTVT.

The chain combines TRBV29-1 with TRBJ2-1, with D unresolved. The length of the CDR3 is 12 residues. The germline V and J ends were trimmed by 7 bases and 5 bases, with 12 bases remaining between them. Per the germline V gene, CDR1 is SQVTM and CDR2 is ANQGSEA. CDR3 amino acids: CSAVSLNNEQFF. In nucleotides, the CDR3 is TGCAGCGCCGTATCACTTAACAATGAGCAGTTCTTC.

This chain joins TRBV3-1 and TRBJ2-2; D gene unclear. Trimming shortened V by 0 bases and J by 0 bases, and 17 bases separated the two germline ends. Germline CDR1 reads LGHDT; CDR2 reads YNNKEL (reference sequence). The CDR3 is 19 amino acids. The CDR3: CASSQEVSAILSNTGELFF. Written as DNA, the CDR3 is TGTGCCAGCAGCCAAGAAGTTAGTGCCATACTCTCGAACACCGGGGAGCTGTTTTTT.

This sequence joins TRBV20-1 and TRBJ2-7, with D maybe TRBD2 (6 bases). Germline values: CDR1 DFQATT, CDR2 SNEGSKA (reference sequence). V shed 6 bases and J shed 4 bases, with 16 bases lying between them. The CDR3 runs 13 residues. The DNA of the CDR3 is TGCAGTGCACGAGGACTAAATGAATACGAGCAGTACTTC. Protein product: CSARGLNEYEQYF.

This clonotype was counted a few times. The chain carries TRBV27 and TRBJ1-6; perhaps TRBD1 as D (5 bases). Between the trimmed V and J ends, which lost 5 bases and 7 bases, there was a span of 9 bases. The CDR3 loop spans 13 amino acids. From germline, CDR1 is MNHEY and CDR2 SMNVEV (reference sequence). CDR3 in amino acids: CASSLDSNSPLHF. The CDR3, as DNA: TGTGCCAGCAGTCTCGACAGCAATTCACCCCTCCACTTT.

At least ten counts were recorded for this clonotype. This rearrangement joins TRBV11-2 to TRBJ2-1; 7 bases map to TRBD2. V was pared by 1 base and J by 7 bases, with 10 bases of the junction left unmatched. The germline V gene has CDR1 SGHAT and CDR2 FQNNGV. This CDR3 has 16 residues. The CDR3 is CASSLGFAGEVNEQFF. CDR3 DNA: TGTGCCAGCAGCTTAGGATTTGCGGGAGAGGTGAATGAGCAGTTCTTC.

In DNA, the CDR3 is TGTGCCAGCAGCTTAGTCGGCGGGAGCGGTGGTGAGCAGTTCTTC. As protein: CASSLVGGSGGEQFF. The chain employs TRBV7-2 and TRBJ2-1; 7 bases line up with TRBD2. CDR3 length equals 15 residues. The germline V gene encodes CDR1 SGHTA and CDR2 FQGNSA. V trimming: 1 base; J trimming: 9 bases; junction bases outside the gene matches: 9.

V gene TRBV7-6 combines with J gene TRBJ2-5; D may be TRBD2 (6 bases). Germline CDR1 and CDR2: SGHVS and FNYEAQ. The ends were cut back, 0 bases at V and 1 base at J, with 18 bases in the middle. There are 18 residues in the CDR3. The CDR3 sequence: CASSLAVDPGLFQETQYF. CDR3 nucleotide sequence: TGTGCCAGCAGCTTAGCGGTTGATCCGGGACTCTTCCAAGAGACCCAGTACTTC. The full variable domain, rest sourced from reference TRBV7-6 and TRBJ2-5, is GAGVSQSPRYKVTKRGQDVALRCDPISGHVSLYWYRQALGQGPEFLTYFNYEAQQDKSGLPNDRFSAERPEGSISTLTIQRTEQRDSAMYRCASSLAVDPGLFQETQYFGPGTRLLVL.

The table lists this clonotype with many counts. The chain uses TRBV20-1 and TRBJ2-3; 10 positions match TRBD2. The CDR3 spans 15 residues. Germline V CDR1 and CDR2: DFQATT, SNEGSKA (reference sequence). V shed 6 bases, J shed 4 bases, and the junction held 10 bases outside the gene matches. The CDR3 nucleotides are TGCAGTGCCACCGGACTAGCGGTCTTGCCAGATACGCAGTATTTT. It specifies CSATGLAVLPDTQYF.

This clonotype has a handful of counts. The V gene is TRBV10-3, the J gene TRBJ2-7; D uncertain. Between the trimmed V and J ends, which lost 2 bases and 7 bases, there was a span of 18 bases. The CDR3 is 15 amino acids. Germline V gives CDR1 ENHRY, CDR2 SYGVKD. CDR3 coding DNA: TGTGCCATCAGTGAGAAGGAAGGTCACTTAACGGAGCAGTACTTC. Amino acids: CAISEKEGHLTEQYF.

This clonotype was counted many times. The chain has TRBV7-3 and TRBJ1-1, with TRBD1 as a possible D gene (5 bases). The V gene lost 5 bases and the J gene lost 1 base, with 8 bases spanning the gap. Germline CDR1 reads SGHTA; CDR2 reads FQGTGA. This CDR3 comprises 13 residues. The CDR3 DNA sequence: TGTGCCAGCAGCCCTACAGGGAACACTGAAGCTTTCTTT. Translation gives CASSPTGNTEAFF.

V gene TRBV27 combines with J gene TRBJ2-5, with D unclear. Germline V lookup: CDR1 MNHEY, CDR2 SMNVEV (reference sequence). Trimming removed 4 bases at V and 4 bases at J, with 19 bases between. CDR3 length: 16 amino acids. The CDR3 sequence: CASSSIPPYYVETQYF. Here the CDR3 DNA reads TGTGCCAGCAGTTCTATACCCCCCTATTACGTAGAGACCCAGTACTTC.